This T cell receptor (beta chain) was documented in a study of regulatory T cells in long-lasting Graves disease. Germline V gene sequence: CDR1 DFQATT, CDR2 SNEGSKA (reference sequence). The CDR3 is 12 amino acids. Between the trimmed V and J ends, which lost 2 bases and 5 bases, there was a span of 8 bases. According to the study, TCR beta libraries were built with iRepertoire HTBI primers and CDR3-region Arm-PCR. One entry per CDR3 protein results from TCRdb running MiXCR on the multiplex PCR reads. The table lists over 450,000 distinct CDR3 sequences, more than 10% of them singletons. Sample time point: newly diagnosed GD, antithyroid drugs for less than 3 months. PBMCs were the source of the RNA used for TCR sequencing. This clonotype was detected only a few times. What it binds is unknown. Broader study findings: Having few samples may have compromised the accuracy.

This sample also appeared in a second study, on T cells in Graves' hyperthyroidism and ophthalmopathy. That study reports: Patients were aged 18 to 65, had disease duration under 2 months, and had newly diagnosed hyperthyroidism. First-round RT-PCR with HTBI primers amplified the TCR CDR3 region.

The rearrangement links TRBV20-1 to TRBJ2-3, with D unresolved. This clonotype was obtained from a woman aged 30 to 39 with Graves disease. Sequenced material: peripheral blood mononuclear cells (PBMCs), taken at new diagnosis, from a patient treated with antithyroid drugs. The CDR3 here is CSARMDRDTQYF. The CDR3 DNA sequence: TGCAGTGCTAGAATGGATCGAGATACGCAGTATTTT.